Detailed here is one TCR beta chain. V lost 5 bases to trimming and J lost 7 bases, with 14 bases between them. This CDR3 has 13 amino acids. This specimen belongs to a study of blood T cell repertoires in COVID-19. Study information: Acute and convalescent COVID-19 specimens originated in the United States, Italy and Spain. Sources were T cells, B-cell-depleted T cells, or PBMCs; the material itself was cDNA or gDNA.

Authors' processing steps: Estimates of nucleated cell counts were drawn from the amplification of reference gene primers. Sequencing was performed with immunoSEQ multiplex PCR; in TCRdb, only in-frame clones are kept and a portion is missing. The V and J calls and clone size come from that table; D and trimming were worked out from the DNA. The sample holds some 200,000 clones, about 95% seen once. Seattle-derived patients entered the study during active infection and were followed longitudinally. Sequencing was carried out using peripheral blood. The rearrangement joins TRBV12-3 or TRBV12-4 to TRBJ1-1, with D possibly TRBD1 on 6 matching bases. This receptor was obtained from a man aged 25 to 40 with COVID-19, enrolled during active disease. In DNA form, the CDR3 reads TGTGCCAGCAGTCAACAGGGCAGGGGTGAAGCTTTCTTT. Its protein is CASSQQGRGEAFF.